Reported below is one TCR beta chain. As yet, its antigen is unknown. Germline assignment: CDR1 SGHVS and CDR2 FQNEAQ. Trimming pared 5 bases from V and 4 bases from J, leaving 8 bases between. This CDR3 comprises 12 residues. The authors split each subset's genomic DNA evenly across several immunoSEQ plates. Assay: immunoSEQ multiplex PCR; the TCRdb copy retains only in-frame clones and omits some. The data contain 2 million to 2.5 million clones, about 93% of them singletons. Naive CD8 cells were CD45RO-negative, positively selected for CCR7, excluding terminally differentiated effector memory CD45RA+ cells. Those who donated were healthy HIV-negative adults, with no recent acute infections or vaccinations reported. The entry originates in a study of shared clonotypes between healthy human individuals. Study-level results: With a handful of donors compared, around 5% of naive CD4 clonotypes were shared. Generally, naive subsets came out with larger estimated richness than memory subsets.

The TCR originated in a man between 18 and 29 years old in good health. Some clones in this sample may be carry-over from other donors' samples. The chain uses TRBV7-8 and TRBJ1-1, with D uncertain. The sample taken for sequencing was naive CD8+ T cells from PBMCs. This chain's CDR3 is CASSTPRTEAFF. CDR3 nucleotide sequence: TGTGCCAGCAGCACACCCCGCACTGAAGCTTTCTTT.